Reported below is one TCR beta chain. This entry is derived from a study of blood T cell repertoires in COVID-19. Study overall: PBMCs, B-cell-depleted T cells, or T cells were the source of the cDNA or gDNA that made up the material.

The CDR3 is 14 residues long. Deletions cut 3 bases from V and 1 base from J, with 10 bases between. Germline CDR1 SGHRS, CDR2 YFSETQ. Source study methods: Estimation of nucleated cell counts relied on the amplification of reference gene primers. Produced via immunoSEQ multiplex PCR; TCRdb's table is partial and in-frame only. Clone size and V and J calls were adopted from that table, with D and trimming inferred from the DNA. The profile shows approximately 300,000 clones, more than 75% of them singletons. Participant age was roughly 18 to 90 years, and participants resided in 25 or so US areas. The chain has TRBV5-1 and TRBJ1-1; D unclear. The TCR originated in a woman in her twenties or thirties who had recovered from COVID-19. The sequencing sample was made of PBMCs or T cells enriched from blood (not recorded which). The CDR3 coding sequence is TGCGCCAGCAGCTGGCCTGGAGGGAACACTGAAGCTTTCTTT. Translated: CASSWPGGNTEAFF. The complete variable domain, with remaining parts taken from reference TRBV5-1 and TRBJ1-1, reads KAGVTQTPRYLIKTRGQQVTLSCSPISGHRSVSWYQQTPGQGLQFLFEYFSETQRNKGNFPGRFSGRQFSNSRSEMNVSTLELGDSALYLCASSWPGGNTEAFFGQGTRLTVV.